Only a few counts were recorded for the clone carrying this T cell receptor beta chain. CDR1 is MGHRA and CDR2 is YSYEKL in the germline V gene. Deletions cut 3 bases from V and 2 bases from J, with 5 bases between. CDR3 length: 14 residues. The data derive from a study of blood T cell repertoires in COVID-19. Only in-frame clones appear in the TCRdb table, and some are missing; sequencing was by immunoSEQ multiplex PCR. The data hold 200,000 to 300,000 clones, with around four fifths observed a single time. Sample: peripheral blood. The sequence derives from a woman in her sixties with active or convalescent COVID-19. The chain carries TRBV4-1 and TRBJ1-6, with D hard to call. CDR3 amino acids: CASSHSAYNSPLHF. CDR3 coding DNA: TGCGCCAGCAGCCATTCGGCCTATAATTCACCCCTCCACTTT.